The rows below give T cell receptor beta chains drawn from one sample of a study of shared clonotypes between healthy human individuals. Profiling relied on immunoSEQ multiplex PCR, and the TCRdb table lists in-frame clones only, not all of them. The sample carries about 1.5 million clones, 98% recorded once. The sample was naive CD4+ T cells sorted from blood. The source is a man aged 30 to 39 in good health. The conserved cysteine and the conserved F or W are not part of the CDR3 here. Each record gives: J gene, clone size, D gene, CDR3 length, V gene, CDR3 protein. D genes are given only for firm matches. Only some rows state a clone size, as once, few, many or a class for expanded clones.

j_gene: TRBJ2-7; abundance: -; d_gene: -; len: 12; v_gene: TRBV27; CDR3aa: ASSFRRNGGEQY
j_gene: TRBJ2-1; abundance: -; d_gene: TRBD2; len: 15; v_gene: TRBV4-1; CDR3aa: ASSRVSGTPSANEQF
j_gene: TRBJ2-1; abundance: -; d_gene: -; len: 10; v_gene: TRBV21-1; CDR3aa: ASSKWMGEQF
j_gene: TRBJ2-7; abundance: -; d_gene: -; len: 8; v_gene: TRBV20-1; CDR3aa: SAGAGAQY
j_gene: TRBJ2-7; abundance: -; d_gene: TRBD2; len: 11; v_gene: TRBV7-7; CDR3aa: ASSAAGGYEQY
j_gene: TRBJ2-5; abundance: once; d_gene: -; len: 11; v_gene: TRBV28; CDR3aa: ATGSPAQETQY
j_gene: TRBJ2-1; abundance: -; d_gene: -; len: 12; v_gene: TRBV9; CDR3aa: ASSAGGYYNEQF
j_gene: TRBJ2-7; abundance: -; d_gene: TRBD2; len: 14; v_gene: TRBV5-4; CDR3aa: ASSFGLAGVNYEQY
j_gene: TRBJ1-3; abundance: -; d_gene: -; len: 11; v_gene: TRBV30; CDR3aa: AWRLASGNTIY
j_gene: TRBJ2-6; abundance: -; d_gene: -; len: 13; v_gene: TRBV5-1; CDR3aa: ASSFLSSGANVLT
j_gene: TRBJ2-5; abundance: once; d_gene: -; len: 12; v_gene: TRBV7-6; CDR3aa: ASSLAMGLETQY
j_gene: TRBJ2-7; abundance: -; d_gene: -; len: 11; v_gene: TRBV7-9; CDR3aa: ASSSRRSYEQY
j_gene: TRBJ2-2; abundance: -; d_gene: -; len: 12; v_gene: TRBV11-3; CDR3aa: ASSSPPTSGELF
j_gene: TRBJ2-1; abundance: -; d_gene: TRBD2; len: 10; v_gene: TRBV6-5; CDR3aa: ASRHTSAEQF
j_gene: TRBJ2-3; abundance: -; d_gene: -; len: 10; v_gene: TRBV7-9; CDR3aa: ASSFSGDTQY
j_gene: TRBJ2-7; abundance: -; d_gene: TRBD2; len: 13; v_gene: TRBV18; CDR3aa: ASSPPSGTPYEQY
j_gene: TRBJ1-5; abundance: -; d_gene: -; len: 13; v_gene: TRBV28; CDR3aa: ASSLGRAGDQPQH
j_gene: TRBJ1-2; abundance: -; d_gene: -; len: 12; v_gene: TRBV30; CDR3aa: AWSRGGLDYGYT
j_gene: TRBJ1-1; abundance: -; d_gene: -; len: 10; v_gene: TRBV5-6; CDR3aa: ASSLVTTEAF
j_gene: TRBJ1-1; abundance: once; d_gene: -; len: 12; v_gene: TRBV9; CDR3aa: ASSVFEGNTEAF
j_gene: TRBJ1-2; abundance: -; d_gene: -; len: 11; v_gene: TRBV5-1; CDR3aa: ASSLTVDYGYT
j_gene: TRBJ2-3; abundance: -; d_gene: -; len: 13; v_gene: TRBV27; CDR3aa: ASSPGGFGTDTQY
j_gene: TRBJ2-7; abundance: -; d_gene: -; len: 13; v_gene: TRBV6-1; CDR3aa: ASSEPRDKVYEQY
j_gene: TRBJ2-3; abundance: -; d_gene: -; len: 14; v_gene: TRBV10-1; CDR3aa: ASSGQFGGNPDTQY
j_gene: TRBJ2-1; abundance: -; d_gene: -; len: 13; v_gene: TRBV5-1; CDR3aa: ASSPGGVDWNEQF
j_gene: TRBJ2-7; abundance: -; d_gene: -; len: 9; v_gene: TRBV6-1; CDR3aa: ASSEMREQY
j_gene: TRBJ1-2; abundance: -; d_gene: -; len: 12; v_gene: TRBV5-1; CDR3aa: ASSWGDRNYGYT
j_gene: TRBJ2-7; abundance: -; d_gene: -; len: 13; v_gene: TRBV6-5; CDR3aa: ASSRGGGGSYEQY
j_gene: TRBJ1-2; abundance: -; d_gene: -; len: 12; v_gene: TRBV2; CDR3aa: ASTPMRGNYGYT
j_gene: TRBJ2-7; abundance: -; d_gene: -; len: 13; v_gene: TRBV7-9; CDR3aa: ASSLGPAHGDEQY
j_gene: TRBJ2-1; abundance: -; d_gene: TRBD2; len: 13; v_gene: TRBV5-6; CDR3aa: ASSLQALAGNEQF
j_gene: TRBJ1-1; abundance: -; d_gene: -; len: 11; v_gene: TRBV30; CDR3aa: AWRLRENTEAF
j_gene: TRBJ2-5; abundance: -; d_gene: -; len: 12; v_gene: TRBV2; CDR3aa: ASSEGQPAATQY
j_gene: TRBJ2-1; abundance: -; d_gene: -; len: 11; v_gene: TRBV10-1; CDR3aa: ASSELTRGEQF
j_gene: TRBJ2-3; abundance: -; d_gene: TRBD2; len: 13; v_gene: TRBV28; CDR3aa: ASSSGGGRRDTQY
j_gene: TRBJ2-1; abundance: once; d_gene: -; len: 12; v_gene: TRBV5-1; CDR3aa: ASSLDRPDNEQF
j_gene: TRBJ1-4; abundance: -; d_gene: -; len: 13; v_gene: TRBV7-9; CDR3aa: ASSLGGRSREKLF
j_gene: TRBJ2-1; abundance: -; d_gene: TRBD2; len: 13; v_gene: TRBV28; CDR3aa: ASSTTSGSRNEQF
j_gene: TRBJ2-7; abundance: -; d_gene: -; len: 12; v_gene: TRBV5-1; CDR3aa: ASSLGLMSGEQY
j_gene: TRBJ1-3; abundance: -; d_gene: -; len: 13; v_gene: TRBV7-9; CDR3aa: ASSLGQVSGNTIY
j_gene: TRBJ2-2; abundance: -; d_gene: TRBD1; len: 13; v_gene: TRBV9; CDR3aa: ASSAGDRRSGELF
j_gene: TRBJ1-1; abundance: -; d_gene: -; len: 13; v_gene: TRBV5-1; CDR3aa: ASSASPGWNTEAF
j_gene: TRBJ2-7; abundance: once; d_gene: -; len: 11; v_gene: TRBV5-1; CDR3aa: ASSLGVQGEQY
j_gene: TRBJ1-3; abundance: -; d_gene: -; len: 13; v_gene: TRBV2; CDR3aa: ASSVGRSSGNTIY
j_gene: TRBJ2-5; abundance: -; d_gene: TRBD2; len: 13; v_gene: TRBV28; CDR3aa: ATELAGVGDETQY
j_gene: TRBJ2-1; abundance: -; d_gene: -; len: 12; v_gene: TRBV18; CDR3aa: ASSLEDRHKHQF
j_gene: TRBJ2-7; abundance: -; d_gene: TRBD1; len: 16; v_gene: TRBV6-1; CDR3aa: ASSESNGWGQTTYEQY
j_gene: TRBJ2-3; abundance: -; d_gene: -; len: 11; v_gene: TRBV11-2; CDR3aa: ASSLDSGLEQY
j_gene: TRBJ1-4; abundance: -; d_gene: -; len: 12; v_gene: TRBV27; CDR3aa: ASSPIPAGEKLF
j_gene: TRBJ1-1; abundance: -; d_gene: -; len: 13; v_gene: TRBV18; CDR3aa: ASSRGLERGSEAF
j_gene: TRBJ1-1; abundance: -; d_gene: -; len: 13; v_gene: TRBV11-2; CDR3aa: ASSLDLRGAGEAF
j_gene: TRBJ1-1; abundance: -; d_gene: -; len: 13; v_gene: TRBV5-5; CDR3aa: ASSFGQLMNTEAF